This T cell receptor (beta chain) is drawn from a study of T cells in Graves' hyperthyroidism and ophthalmopathy. Whole-study findings and limits: Through a model of 13 V-J features, ophthalmopathy was separated from stable hyperthyroidism.

From more than 9 ml of fresh peripheral blood, PBMCs were isolated. This clonotype was detected ten times or more. Its antigen is undetermined. V was shortened by 1 base and J by 4 bases, with 13 bases between the two germline ends. The CDR3 extends over 14 amino acids. Germline CDR1 is GTSNPN and CDR2 is SVGIG (reference sequence). Researchers amplified the TCR beta CDR3 regions from RNA transcripts. The study used the HTBI primer set for a first-round RT-PCR of the TCR CDR3. In TCRdb, the multiplex PCR reads were re-called with MiXCR into one record per CDR3 protein. The sample has some 400,000 distinct CDR3 sequences, approximately 13% seen once; the top ten hold 11%.

The sample taken for sequencing was blood. The rearrangement uses TRBV30 and TRBJ1-2; TRBD1 is a possible D gene (5 bases). This clonotype was sampled from a woman aged 60 to 75 with Graves' hyperthyroidism. CDR3: CAWSAGTEIYGYTF. The CDR3 DNA sequence: TGTGCCTGGAGTGCCGGGACGGAGATCTATGGCTACACCTTC.